The TCR beta chain described here comes from a study of CD8+ T cells in alopecia areata. RNA was isolated and reverse transcribed to cDNA, the sequencing template. Measured with immunoSEQ multiplex PCR; TCRdb has only the in-frame clones, and not every one. Among 150,000 to 200,000 clones listed, roughly 65% were seen once. Findings of the study overall: Scalp clonality, together with expanded CD8+ clones among the top 100, fell significantly with tofacitinib. Persistence during tofacitinib was seen for many expanded lesional clones in scalp and blood.

A word on this clone: Its specificity is unknown.

Treatment here: oral pan-JAK inhibitor, 5-10 mg twice daily. Researchers picked out CD4+ and CD8+ T cells from PBMCs by sorting. From germline, CDR1 is SGHDN and CDR2 FVKESK. The V end was cut by 4 bases, the J end by 4 bases, with 17 bases between. The CDR3 covers 16 residues. The material sequenced was CD4+ T cells sorted from blood, taken at week 4, from a patient treated with tofacitinib. This receptor was identified in a human donor with alopecia areata. The V and J genes are TRBV14 and TRBJ2-1; D may match TRBD1 or TRBD2 (6 bases each). CDR3 sequence reads: CASSRTRGPEYNEQFF. The CDR3 nucleotides are TGTGCCAGCAGCCGAACCCGGGGGCCGGAATACAATGAGCAGTTCTTC.